This T cell receptor (beta chain) was observed in a study of Graves' ophthalmopathy and Graves' hyperthyroidism. Study-level points and caveats: Detected in blood as well were most expanded thyroid clonotypes with frequency above 0.001.

Ten or more counts support this clonotype. The antigen is not known. RNA transcripts served as template for amplifying TCR beta CDR3 sequences. Scientists carried out first-round RT-PCR using HTBI primers and then a second-round multiplex PCR. TCRdb ran MiXCR on the multiplex PCR reads and lists one entry per CDR3 protein. Altogether 350,000 to 400,000 distinct CDR3 sequences are present, 15% to 20% being singletons, with the ten largest covering about 1.4%. Trimming removed 3 bases from V and 2 bases from J, with 10 bases in between. CDR3 length equals 14 residues. The germline V gene encodes CDR1 MNHNS and CDR2 SASEGT.

The specimen was peripheral blood. The chain is built from TRBV6-1 and TRBJ1-2; no reliable D call. The sequence came from a woman aged 18 to 35 with Graves' ophthalmopathy. The CDR3 reads CASSDLFGNYGYTF. The CDR3 DNA sequence: TGTGCCAGCAGTGACCTATTCGGGAACTATGGCTACACCTTC.